Below, one T cell receptor beta chain is given with its context. V shed 3 bases, J shed 6 bases, and the junction held 10 bases outside the gene matches. The germline V gene encodes CDR1 DFQATT and CDR2 SNEGSKA (reference sequence). CDR3 length: 15 amino acids. This sample stems from a study of blood T cell repertoires in COVID-19. Sequenced by immunoSEQ multiplex PCR; TCRdb stores in-frame clones only, minus some. The sample has about 480,000 clones, approximately 88% seen once. Cohort allocation depended upon clinical history that participants reported. Sequences were obtained from PBMCs or T cells enriched from blood (not recorded which). The V and J genes are TRBV20-1 and TRBJ1-5; TRBD1 aligns across 8 bases. This clonotype was obtained from a woman aged 35 to 49 who had recovered from COVID-19. CDR3 sequence reads: CSASPWTGRGQPQHF. Here the CDR3 DNA reads TGCAGTGCTAGTCCCTGGACAGGGAGGGGTCAGCCCCAGCATTTT.